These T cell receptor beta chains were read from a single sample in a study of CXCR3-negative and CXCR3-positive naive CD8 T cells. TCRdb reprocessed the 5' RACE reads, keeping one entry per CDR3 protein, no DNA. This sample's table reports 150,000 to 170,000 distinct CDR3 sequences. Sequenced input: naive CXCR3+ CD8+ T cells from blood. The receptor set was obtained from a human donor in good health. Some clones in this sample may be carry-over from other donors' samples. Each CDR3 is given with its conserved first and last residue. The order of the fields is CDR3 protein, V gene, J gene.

CDR3 protein: CASTLKTGRSRNTEAFF
V gene: TRBV5-1
J gene: TRBJ1-1

CDR3 protein: CASSQEILAGGITNTGELFF
V gene: TRBV4-2
J gene: TRBJ2-2

CDR3 protein: CASSKGVTSGAQETQYF
V gene: TRBV21-1
J gene: TRBJ2-5

CDR3 protein: CASSPRTEATPEQFF
V gene: TRBV12-3/TRBV12-4
J gene: TRBJ2-1

CDR3 protein: CASSSLVWDTQYF
V gene: TRBV7-2
J gene: TRBJ2-3

CDR3 protein: CASSGGGFYGYTF
V gene: TRBV7-9
J gene: TRBJ1-2

CDR3 protein: CASSSKPDPDNNYGYTF
V gene: TRBV7-9
J gene: TRBJ1-2

CDR3 protein: CASRTLIWDSYNEQFF
V gene: TRBV12-3/TRBV12-4
J gene: TRBJ2-1

CDR3 protein: CASSNTGEGNYGYTF
V gene: TRBV2
J gene: TRBJ1-2

CDR3 protein: CASSRRDLLNTGELFF
V gene: TRBV28
J gene: TRBJ2-2

CDR3 protein: CSVDEGRGGANVLTF
V gene: TRBV29-1
J gene: TRBJ2-6

CDR3 protein: CASSHEGGNQPQHF
V gene: TRBV7-9
J gene: TRBJ1-5

CDR3 protein: CASSFVDPGTAGRSDEQYF
V gene: TRBV5-1
J gene: TRBJ2-7

CDR3 protein: CASSTASSLPGGGYTF
V gene: TRBV5-1
J gene: TRBJ1-2